The clone carrying this T cell receptor beta chain was seen more than once but under ten times. Its antigen is not identified. This sample is drawn from a study of graft-versus-host responses after intestinal transplantation. About the study: Anti-thymocyte globulin served as induction for all recipients, who then took tacrolimus and steroids for three to four years. Findings and caveats of the study: The highest levels of circulating GvH clones went along with early declines in HvG clones after transplant. GvH clones were found in recipient marrow; some appeared first in ileum or blood. High graft-versus-host to host-versus-graft T cell clonal ratios marked allografts of patients with graft-donor macrochimerism.

The CDR3 length is 17 residues. Germline V gene lookup returns CDR1 MGHRA and CDR2 YSYEKL. The V end was cut by 1 base, the J end by 1 base, with 16 bases between. Some clones are missing from TCRdb's copy, which holds only in-frame ones; the method was immunoSEQ multiplex PCR. This sample carries some 87,000 clones, about nine tenths of them seen once, and the ten largest clones take 0.3% to 0.35%. The receptor's source is a human donor who received an intestinal transplant. Source: unstimulated CD4+ T cells sorted from spleen or lymph node cells, taken before intestinal transplant. The rearrangement uses TRBV4-1 and TRBJ2-5; D tentatively fits TRBD1 or TRBD2 (5 bases each). In DNA, the CDR3 is TGCGCCAGCAGCCAAGGAACAGTTGGGGACCGCCAAGAGACCCAGTACTTC. This translates into CASSQGTVGDRQETQYF.